This TCR beta chain originates from a study of cytomegalovirus exposure and HLA in healthy donors. The study ran its PCR with 60 Vbeta and 13 Jbeta primers. Data came from immunoSEQ multiplex PCR; TCRdb stores just in-frame clones and leaves some out. Here the sample spans about 160,000 clones, 75% being singletons. Sample: PBMCs. This sequence originates from a woman aged 50 to 65 in good health and CMV-seropositive.

This CDR3 is CASSGRDPPRSTDTQYF. The CDR3 DNA reads TGTGCCAGCAGTGGGCGGGACCCCCCGCGGAGCACAGATACGCAGTATTTT. The gene calls are TRBV6-1 and TRBJ2-3; a weak D match, TRBD2 (6 bases). There are 17 residues in the CDR3. Trimming shortened V by 4 bases and J by 0 bases, and 17 bases separated the two germline ends. Germline loops: CDR1 MNHNS, CDR2 SASEGT.